This TCR beta chain came from a study of T cells after yellow fever vaccination. This clonotype was seen many times. TCRdb reprocessed the 5' RACE reads via MiXCR and lists one record per CDR3 protein. The data contain 200,000 to 250,000 distinct CDR3 sequences, 3% to 3.5% of them seen just once; the ten biggest clones take up under 3.5%. The sequence derives from a man between 18 and 29 years old who received the YFV17D yellow fever vaccine. Material: CD4+ T cells sorted from PBMCs, obtained 10 days after the yellow fever booster vaccination.

The CDR3 sequence is CASSQAGVIGELFF. The CDR3 nucleotides are TGTGCCAGCAGCCAAGCGGGGGTTATCGGGGAGCTGTTTTTT. J is TRBJ2-2 and V is TRBV3-1, with D possibly TRBD2 on 6 matching bases. Germline V gene sequence: CDR1 LGHDT, CDR2 YNNKEL (reference sequence). CDR3 length equals 14 residues. Deletions cut 1 base from V and 7 bases from J, with 10 bases between. The full variable domain, rest sourced from reference TRBV3-1 and TRBJ2-2, is DTAVSQTPKYLVTQMGNDKSIKCEQNLGHDTMYWYKQDSKKFLKIMFSYNNKELIINETVPNRFSPKSPDKAHLNLHINSLELGDSAVYFCASSQAGVIGELFFGEGSRLTVL.